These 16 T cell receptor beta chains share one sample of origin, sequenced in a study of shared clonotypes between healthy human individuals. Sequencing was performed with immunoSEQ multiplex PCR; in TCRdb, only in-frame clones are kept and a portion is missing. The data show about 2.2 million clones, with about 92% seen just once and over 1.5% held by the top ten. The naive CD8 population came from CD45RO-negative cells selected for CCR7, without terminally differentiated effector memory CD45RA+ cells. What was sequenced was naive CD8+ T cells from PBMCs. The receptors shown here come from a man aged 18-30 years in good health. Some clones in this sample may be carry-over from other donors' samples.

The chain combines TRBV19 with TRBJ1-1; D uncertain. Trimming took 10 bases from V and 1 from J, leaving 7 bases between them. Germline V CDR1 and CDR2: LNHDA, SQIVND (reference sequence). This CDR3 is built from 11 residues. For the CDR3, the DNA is TGTGCCACCGAGGAGAACACTGAAGCTTTCTTT. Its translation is CATEENTEAFF.

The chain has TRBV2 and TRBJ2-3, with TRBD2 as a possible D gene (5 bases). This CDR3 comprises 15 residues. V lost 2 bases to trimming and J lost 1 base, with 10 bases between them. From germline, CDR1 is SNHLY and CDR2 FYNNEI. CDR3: CASSESRGRTDTQYF. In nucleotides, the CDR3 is TGTGCCAGCAGTGAATCTCGCGGGCGCACAGATACGCAGTATTTT.

CDR3 loop: CASGQRDRDYEQYF. In DNA form, the CDR3 reads TGTGCCAGCGGCCAGCGGGACAGAGATTACGAGCAGTACTTC. V gene TRBV7-9 combines with J gene TRBJ2-7; D may match TRBD1 or TRBD2 (7 bases each). This CDR3 has 14 amino acids. The V end was cut by 8 bases, the J end by 4 bases, with 18 bases between. Germline CDR1 reads SEHNR; CDR2 reads FQNEAQ (reference sequence).

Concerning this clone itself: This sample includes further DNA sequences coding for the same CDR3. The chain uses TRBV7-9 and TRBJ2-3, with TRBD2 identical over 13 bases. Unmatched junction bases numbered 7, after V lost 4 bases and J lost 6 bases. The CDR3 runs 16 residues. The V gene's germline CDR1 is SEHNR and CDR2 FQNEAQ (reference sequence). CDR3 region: CASSSTSGRAGDTQYF. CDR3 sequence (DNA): TGTGCCAGCAGCTCTACTAGCGGGAGGGCCGGGGATACGCAGTATTTT.

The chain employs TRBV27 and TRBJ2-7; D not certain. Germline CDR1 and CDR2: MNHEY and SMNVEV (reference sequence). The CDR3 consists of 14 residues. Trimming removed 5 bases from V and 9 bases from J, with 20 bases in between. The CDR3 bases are TGTGCCAGCAGTCCAACCGGGTTTCCTTGGGGGCAGTACTTC. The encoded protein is CASSPTGFPWGQYF.

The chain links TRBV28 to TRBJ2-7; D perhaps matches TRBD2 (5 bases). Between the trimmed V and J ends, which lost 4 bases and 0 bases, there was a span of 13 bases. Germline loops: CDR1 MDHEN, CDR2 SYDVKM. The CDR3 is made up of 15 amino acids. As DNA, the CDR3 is TGTGCCAGCAGTTATGGTCTAGCTGTCTCCTACGAGCAGTACTTC. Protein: CASSYGLAVSYEQYF.

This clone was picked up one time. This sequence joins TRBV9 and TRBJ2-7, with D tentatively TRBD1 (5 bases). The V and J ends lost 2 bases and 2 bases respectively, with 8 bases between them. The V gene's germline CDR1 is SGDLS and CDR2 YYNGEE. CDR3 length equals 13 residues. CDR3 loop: CASSVTDTYEQYF. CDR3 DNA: TGTGCCAGCAGCGTGACAGATACCTACGAGCAGTACTTC.

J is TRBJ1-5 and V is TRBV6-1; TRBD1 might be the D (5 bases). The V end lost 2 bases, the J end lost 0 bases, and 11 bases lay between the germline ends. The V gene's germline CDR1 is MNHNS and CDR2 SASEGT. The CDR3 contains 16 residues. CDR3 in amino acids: CASSEFRALSNQPQHF. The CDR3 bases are TGTGCCAGCAGTGAATTCAGGGCCCTTAGCAATCAGCCCCAGCATTTT.

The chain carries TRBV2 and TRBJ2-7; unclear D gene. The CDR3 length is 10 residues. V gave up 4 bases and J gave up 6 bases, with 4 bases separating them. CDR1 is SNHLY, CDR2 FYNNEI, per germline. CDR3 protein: CASSVTEQYF. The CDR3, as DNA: TGTGCCAGCAGTGTTACCGAGCAGTACTTC. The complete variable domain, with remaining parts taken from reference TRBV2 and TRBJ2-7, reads EPEVTQTPSHQVTQMGQEVILRCVPISNHLYFYWYRQILGQKVEFLVSFYNNEISEKSEIFDDQFSVERPDGSNFTLKIRSTKLEDSAMYFCASSVTEQYFGPGTRLTVT.

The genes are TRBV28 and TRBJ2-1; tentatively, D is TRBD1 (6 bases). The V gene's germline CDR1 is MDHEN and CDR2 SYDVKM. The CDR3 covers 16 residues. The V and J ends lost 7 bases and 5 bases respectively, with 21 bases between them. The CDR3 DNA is TGTGCCAGCACTCGGACAGCAGCCCTAATGAACAATGAGCAGTTCTTC. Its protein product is CASTRTAALMNNEQFF.

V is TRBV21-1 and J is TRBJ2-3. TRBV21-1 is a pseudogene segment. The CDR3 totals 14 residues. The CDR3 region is CASSNKVSKDTQYF. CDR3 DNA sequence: TGTGCCAGCAGCAATAAGGTTTCAAAGGATACGCAGTATTTT.

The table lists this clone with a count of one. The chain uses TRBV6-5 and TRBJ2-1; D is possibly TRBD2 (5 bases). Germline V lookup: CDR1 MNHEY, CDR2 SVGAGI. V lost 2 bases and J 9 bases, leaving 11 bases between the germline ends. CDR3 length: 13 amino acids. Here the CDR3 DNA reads TGTGCCAGCAGTTACAGGGTCCGGGGTGAGCAGTTCTTC. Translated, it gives CASSYRVRGEQFF.

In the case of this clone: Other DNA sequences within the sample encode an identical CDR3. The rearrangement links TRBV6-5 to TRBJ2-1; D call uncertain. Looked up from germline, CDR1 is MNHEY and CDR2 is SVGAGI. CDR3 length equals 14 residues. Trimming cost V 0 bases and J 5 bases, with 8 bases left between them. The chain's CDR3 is CASSYSLGHNEQFF. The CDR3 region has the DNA TGTGCCAGCAGTTACTCGCTGGGTCACAATGAGCAGTTCTTC.

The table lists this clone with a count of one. The CDR3 protein is CASSSRGWQFF. The DNA for the CDR3 is TGTGCCAGCAGCTCCCGTGGATGGCAGTTCTTC. This chain connects TRBV11-2 to TRBJ2-1, with D unresolved. The CDR3 sequence is 11 residues long. Per germline, CDR1 SGHAT and CDR2 FQNNGV. V lost 4 bases and J lost 12, with 10 bases in between.

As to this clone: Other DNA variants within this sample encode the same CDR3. CDR3 sequence reads: CASSGTGTYNEQFF. CDR3 coding DNA: TGTGCCAGCAGCGGGACAGGCACCTACAATGAGCAGTTCTTC. The chain joins TRBV9 to TRBJ2-1; 7 positions match TRBD1. The CDR3 is 14 amino acids. Germline V lookup: CDR1 SGDLS, CDR2 YYNGEE. V was clipped by 3 bases and J by 2 bases; unmatched bases: 2.

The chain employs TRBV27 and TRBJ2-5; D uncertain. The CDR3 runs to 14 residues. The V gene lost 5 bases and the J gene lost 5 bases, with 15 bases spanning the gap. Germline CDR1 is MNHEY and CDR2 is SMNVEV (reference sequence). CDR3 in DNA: TGTGCCAGCAGTGAATTGGGGATTGTGGAGACCCAGTACTTC. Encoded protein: CASSELGIVETQYF.